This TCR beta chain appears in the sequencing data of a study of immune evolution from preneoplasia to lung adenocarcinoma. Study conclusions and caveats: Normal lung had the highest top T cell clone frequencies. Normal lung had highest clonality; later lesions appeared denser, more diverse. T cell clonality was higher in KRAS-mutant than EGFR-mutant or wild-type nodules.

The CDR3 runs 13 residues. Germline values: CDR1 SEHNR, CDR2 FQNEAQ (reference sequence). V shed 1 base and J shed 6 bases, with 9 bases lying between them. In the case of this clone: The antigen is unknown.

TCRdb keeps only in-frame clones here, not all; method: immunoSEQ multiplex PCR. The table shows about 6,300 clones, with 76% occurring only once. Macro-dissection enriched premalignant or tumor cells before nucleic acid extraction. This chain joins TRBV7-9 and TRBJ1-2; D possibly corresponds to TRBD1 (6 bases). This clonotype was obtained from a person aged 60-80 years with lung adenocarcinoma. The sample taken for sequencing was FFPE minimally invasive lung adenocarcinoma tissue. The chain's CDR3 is CASSLVNRDGYTF. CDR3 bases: TGTGCCAGCAGCTTAGTTAACAGGGATGGCTACACCTTC.